A single sample is the source of the 30 T cell receptor beta chains below, sequenced in a study of spatial heterogeneity in lung cancer (dated by TCRdb to between 2018 and 2021). The time point label here, explained by the study, means: sample taken at primary tumor resection. For TCR sequencing, whole RNA was extracted from tumor and nontumor lung tissue, or from cryopreserved PBMC samples, and no cell sorting was done. The library was made by 5' RACE. Sequenced on a NextSeq 500. TCRdb handled the public reads itself, with Q25 trimming in fastp and clone calling in MiXCR, and kept productive beta chains. Rows with a matching CDR3 protein are joined into one entry that keeps the most common DNA and genes. This sample has more than 85,000 distinct CDR3 sequences in its table, and under 9% of those were observed once. Of the sample, around 7% falls within the top ten clones. The sample here was PBMCs, taken at surgery. These receptors came from a male donor with early-stage non-small cell lung cancer.

This clonotype was seen only a few times. The V call is TRBV5-1, the J call TRBJ2-3; TRBD2 matches at 9 bases. The CDR3 totals 16 residues. CDR1 and CDR2 from the germline V gene are SGHRS and YFSETQ. J lost 2 bases, V lost 1 base, and 5 bases had no gene match. The CDR3 sequence: CASSLTSGLTTDTQYF. The CDR3 DNA reads as TGCGCCAGCAGCTTGACTAGCGGGCTTACCACAGATACGCAGTATTTT.

A remark on this clonotype: A single base separates this from a much larger clone, so it may be a read error. V and J are TRBV19 and TRBJ2-3, with 8 bases that match TRBD2. Germline V gene lookup returns CDR1 LNHDA and CDR2 SQIVND (reference sequence). The CDR3 totals 16 residues. Unmatched junction bases numbered 8, after V lost 5 bases and J lost 1 base. CDR3 DNA sequence: TGTGCCAGTAGTCTCCAGACTAGCGATGGCACAGATACGCAGTATTTT. Its translation: CASSLQTSDGTDTQYF.

This clonotype was picked up many times. The chain couples TRBV28 to TRBJ1-5; D might be TRBD1 (5 bases). The V end was cut by 7 bases, the J end by 0 bases, with 13 bases between. CDR1 is MDHEN, CDR2 SYDVKM, per germline. CDR3 length equals 15 residues. The CDR3 region is CASTPGTPSNQPQHF. The CDR3 coding sequence is TGTGCCAGCACCCCCGGGACTCCTAGCAATCAGCCCCAGCATTTT.

The sample holds many counts of this clonotype. The genes are TRBV10-3 and TRBJ2-6; D not resolved. Germline-derived CDR1 and CDR2 are ENHRY and SYGVKD. Between the trimmed V and J ends, which lost 5 bases and 2 bases, there was a span of 10 bases. The CDR3 loop spans 15 amino acids. The DNA for the CDR3 is TGTGCCATCAGTTCTCGGACGGCTGGGGCCAACGTCCTGACTTTC. Amino acid sequence: CAISSRTAGANVLTF.

The sample holds many counts of this clonotype. This chain connects TRBV2 to TRBJ2-2; D may be TRBD2 (6 bases). The CDR3 covers 14 residues. The V gene's germline CDR1 is SNHLY and CDR2 FYNNEI. V was clipped by 2 bases and J by 4 bases, with 8 bases between them. The CDR3 loop is CASSEIAVTGELFF. In nucleotides, the CDR3 is TGTGCCAGCAGTGAAATAGCGGTCACCGGGGAGCTGTTTTTT. Filled out from reference TRBV2 and TRBJ2-2, the complete variable domain reads EPEVTQTPSHQVTQMGQEVILRCVPISNHLYFYWYRQILGQKVEFLVSFYNNEISEKSEIFDDQFSVERPDGSNFTLKIRSTKLEDSAMYFCASSEIAVTGELFFGEGSRLTVL.

This clonotype was observed many times. Germline is not matched at one junction end, which may reflect a read error. CDR3 in amino acids: CASSLEVYTPDAFF. CDR3 nucleotides: TGTGCCAGCAGCTTGGAGGTTTACACGCCTGATGCTTTCTTT. The chain is built from TRBV5-5 and TRBJ1-1, with D unclear. Looked up from germline, CDR1 is SGHKS and CDR2 is YYEKEE (reference sequence). The CDR3 covers 14 residues.

This chain connects TRBV3-1 to TRBJ2-3; D is ambiguous. The CDR3 totals 13 residues. The V end was cut by 4 bases, the J end by 5 bases, with 10 bases between. Per germline, CDR1 LGHDT and CDR2 YNNKEL (reference sequence). CDR3 nucleotide sequence: TGTGCCAGCAGCCTGTCTCCCGGAGATACGCAGTATTTT. Its protein product is CASSLSPGDTQYF.

This clonotype was seen a few times. CDR3 loop: CASREWSGLGGYTF. The DNA for the CDR3 is TGTGCCAGCAGGGAATGGTCGGGCTTAGGTGGCTACACCTTC. The J gene is TRBJ1-2, the V gene TRBV2; no clear D. The V end lost 6 bases, the J end lost 7 bases, and 18 bases lay between the germline ends. The germline V gene has CDR1 SNHLY and CDR2 FYNNEI. The CDR3 extends over 14 amino acids. Looking up the rest from reference TRBV2 and TRBJ1-2 gives the full variable domain: EPEVTQTPSHQVTQMGQEVILRCVPISNHLYFYWYRQILGQKVEFLVSFYNNEISEKSEIFDDQFSVERPDGSNFTLKIRSTKLEDSAMYFCASREWSGLGGYTFGSGTRLTVV.

The sample holds a few counts of this clonotype. This may be a read error, as it is one base from a much larger clone. The V call is TRBV12-3 or TRBV12-4, the J call TRBJ1-1, with 7 bases lining up with TRBD1. The CDR3 sequence is 13 residues long. V shed 6 bases, J shed 0 bases, and the junction held 1 base outside the gene matches. The CDR3 DNA reads TGTGCCAGCAGCGGACAGGTGAACACTGAAGCTTTCTTT. Translating gives CASSGQVNTEAFF.

The CDR3 protein is CSVEPPSGQPTDTQYF. In DNA, the CDR3 is TGCAGCGTTGAACCTCCCTCGGGACAGCCCACAGATACGCAGTATTTT. The chain couples TRBV29-1 to TRBJ2-3, with 7 nucleotides matching TRBD1. Germline lookup yields CDR1 SQVTM and CDR2 ANQGSEA. The CDR3 loop spans 16 amino acids. V was pared by 2 bases and J by 2 bases, with 10 bases of the junction left unmatched.

This clonotype was seen repeatedly, ten times or more. The chain links TRBV12-5 to TRBJ2-2; D possibly corresponds to TRBD2 (5 bases). The V end lost 2 bases, the J end lost 7 bases, and 11 bases lay between the germline ends. This CDR3 comprises 14 residues. Germline V CDR1 and CDR2: LGHNT, FRNRAP. CDR3: CASGLIRDFGELFF. The CDR3, as DNA: TGTGCTAGTGGTTTGATTCGGGATTTCGGGGAGCTGTTTTTT.

This clonotype came up a few times. The chain combines TRBV29-1 with TRBJ2-1, with unresolved D. The CDR3 sequence is 15 residues long. CDR1 is SQVTM and CDR2 is ANQGSEA in the germline V gene. V lost 4 bases and J lost 2, with 15 bases in between. CDR3 residues: CSVVGARSPYNEQFF. The CDR3 DNA follows: TGCAGCGTTGTAGGTGCTAGGAGTCCCTACAATGAGCAGTTCTTC.

This clonotype has at least ten counts. The rearrangement links TRBV5-1 to TRBJ2-1, with D perhaps matching TRBD1 (6 bases). Trimming removed 0 bases at V and 0 bases at J, with 7 bases between. CDR1 and CDR2 from the germline V gene are SGHRS and YFSETQ. There are 15 residues in the CDR3. In DNA form, the CDR3 reads TGCGCCAGCAGCTTGGGAGGGGGCTCCTACAATGAGCAGTTCTTC. Translation: CASSLGGGSYNEQFF. Based on the CDR3 plus reference TRBV5-1 and TRBJ2-1, the full variable domain is KAGVTQTPRYLIKTRGQQVTLSCSPISGHRSVSWYQQTPGQGLQFLFEYFSETQRNKGNFPGRFSGRQFSNSRSEMNVSTLELGDSALYLCASSLGGGSYNEQFFGPGTRLTVL.

This sequence joins TRBV20-1 and TRBJ2-7, with 7 bases lining up with TRBD2. The CDR3 extends over 12 amino acids. Trimming removed 3 bases from V and 7 bases from J; junction bases left unmatched: 6. The germline V gene has CDR1 DFQATT and CDR2 SNEGSKA (reference sequence). CDR3 in DNA: TGCAGTGCTAGGCGGGCGGGGGAAGAGCAGTACTTC. Its protein is CSARRAGEEQYF.

This clonotype was picked up many times. The chain has TRBV29-1 and TRBJ2-1; D is undetermined. Trimming stripped 4 bases from V and 4 bases from J, with 14 bases between. CDR1 and CDR2 from the germline V gene are SQVTM and ANQGSEA. The CDR3 contains 14 residues. This chain's CDR3 is CSVGISNSYNEQFF. The CDR3 DNA follows: TGCAGCGTTGGGATTAGCAATTCTTACAATGAGCAGTTCTTC.

The J gene is TRBJ2-1, the V gene TRBV5-6, with unresolved D. The CDR3 is 14 amino acids. Deletions cut 1 base from V and 0 bases from J, with 5 bases between. CDR1 is SGHDT and CDR2 is YYEEEE in the germline V gene. CDR3 in amino acids: CASSLTLSYNEQFF. The CDR3, as DNA: TGTGCCAGCAGCTTGACACTCTCCTACAATGAGCAGTTCTTC.

The chain links TRBV4-3 to TRBJ2-1, with D possibly TRBD2 on 6 matching bases. Germline V gene lookup returns CDR1 LGHNA and CDR2 YSLEER. V lost 1 base and J 5 bases, leaving 9 bases between the germline ends. This CDR3 comprises 14 residues. The CDR3 nucleotides read TGCGCCAGCAGCCAAGGTAGACTAGACAATGAGCAGTTCTTC. It translates to CASSQGRLDNEQFF.

This sequence joins TRBV19 and TRBJ2-1; D is unresolved. The CDR3 extends over 15 amino acids. Germline V CDR1 and CDR2: LNHDA, SQIVND (reference sequence). The V and J ends lost 2 bases and 9 bases respectively, with 17 bases between them. The CDR3 DNA reads TGTGCCAGTAGTATAACCCCTAGTAATCTGGCTGAGCAGTTCTTC. Protein product: CASSITPSNLAEQFF.

This clonotype was seen ten or more times. The J gene is TRBJ2-2, the V gene TRBV19, with D unresolved. The germline V gene encodes CDR1 LNHDA and CDR2 SQIVND (reference sequence). Trimming took off 3 bases at V and 3 bases at J, with 8 bases between the two ends. This CDR3 comprises 14 residues. CDR3 sequence: CASSIGQHTGELFF. The CDR3 DNA is TGTGCCAGTAGTATTGGGCAGCACACCGGGGAGCTGTTTTTT.

The gene calls are TRBV30 and TRBJ2-2; 9 nucleotides align to TRBD1. The CDR3 spans 12 residues. J lost 5 bases, V lost 5 bases, and 0 bases had no gene match. Germline values: CDR1 GTSNPN, CDR2 SVGIG (reference sequence). This chain's CDR3 is CAWGQGTGELFF. DNA of the CDR3: TGTGCCTGGGGACAGGGGACCGGGGAGCTGTTTTTT.

The chain couples TRBV2 to TRBJ2-5; tentative D call: TRBD1 (5 bases). Germline-derived CDR1 and CDR2 are SNHLY and FYNNEI. There are 15 residues in the CDR3. V was pared by 5 bases and J by 0 bases, with 13 bases between. CDR3: CASSPRQTYQETQYF. CDR3 DNA sequence: TGTGCCAGCAGTCCGCGACAGACGTACCAAGAGACCCAGTACTTC. The whole variable domain, filled in from reference TRBV2 and TRBJ2-5, reads EPEVTQTPSHQVTQMGQEVILRCVPISNHLYFYWYRQILGQKVEFLVSFYNNEISEKSEIFDDQFSVERPDGSNFTLKIRSTKLEDSAMYFCASSPRQTYQETQYFGPGTRLLVL.

The chain recombines TRBV10-2 with TRBJ2-1; perhaps TRBD2 as D (5 bases). V shed 7 bases and J shed 10 bases, with 11 bases lying between them. Germline CDR1 WSHSY, CDR2 SAAADI. The CDR3 covers 11 residues. The CDR3 DNA is TGCGCCAGCACATCCGGCGGGGAGCAGTTCTTC. It yields the protein CASTSGGEQFF.

This clonotype has a handful of counts. The chain recombines TRBV5-1 with TRBJ1-1, with TRBD1 as a possible D gene (5 bases). Germline loops: CDR1 SGHRS, CDR2 YFSETQ. CDR3 length equals 15 residues. V lost 3 bases to trimming and J lost 1 base, with 13 bases between them. The CDR3 loop is CASSSTTVTNTEAFF. DNA for the CDR3: TGCGCCAGCAGCTCTACGACAGTGACGAACACTGAAGCTTTCTTT.

This clonotype was observed a handful of times. V and J are TRBV7-9 and TRBJ2-4; 7 nucleotides line up with TRBD1. This CDR3 has 16 amino acids. V dropped 5 bases and J dropped 0; count of bases not matched to a gene: 7. Per the germline V gene, CDR1 is SEHNR and CDR2 is FQNEAQ (reference sequence). CDR3: CASSLGQIRAKNIQYF. As DNA, the CDR3 is TGTGCCAGCAGCCTGGGACAGATAAGAGCCAAAAACATTCAGTACTTC.

This clonotype was seen repeatedly, ten times or more. V gene TRBV5-1 combines with J gene TRBJ2-2; D gene ambiguous. The germline V and J ends were trimmed by 1 base and 7 bases, with 14 bases remaining between them. The CDR3 covers 15 residues. Germline V gene data show CDR1 as SGHRS and CDR2 as YFSETQ. CDR3 loop: CASSLIGSSGGELFF. The DNA of the CDR3 is TGCGCCAGCAGCTTGATCGGGTCCTCGGGCGGGGAGCTGTTTTTT. The full variable domain, rest sourced from reference TRBV5-1 and TRBJ2-2, is KAGVTQTPRYLIKTRGQQVTLSCSPISGHRSVSWYQQTPGQGLQFLFEYFSETQRNKGNFPGRFSGRQFSNSRSEMNVSTLELGDSALYLCASSLIGSSGGELFFGEGSRLTVL.

The sample holds a few counts of this clonotype. The V gene is TRBV7-2, the J gene TRBJ1-5; the D gene is possibly TRBD1 (6 bases). Looked up from germline, CDR1 is SGHTA and CDR2 is FQGNSA. The length of the CDR3 is 15 residues. V was shortened by 7 bases and J by 3 bases, with 16 bases between the two germline ends. CDR3 sequence: CASTRNGGVNQPQHF. CDR3 bases: TGTGCCAGCACCCGGAACGGGGGCGTCAATCAGCCCCAGCATTTT.

This rearrangement joins TRBV10-3 to TRBJ2-2, with a weak D call TRBD2 (5 bases). The germline gives CDR1 ENHRY, CDR2 SYGVKD. The CDR3 covers 15 residues. Trimming removed 1 base from V and 4 bases from J, with 10 bases in between. The CDR3 DNA follows: TGTGCCATCAGTGAGTTGCCGGGATCCACCGGGGAGCTGTTTTTT. This translates into CAISELPGSTGELFF.

J is TRBJ2-5 and V is TRBV5-1; D may correspond to TRBD1 or TRBD2 (5 bases each). The CDR3 is made up of 13 amino acids. The germline V and J ends were trimmed by 4 bases and 5 bases, with 12 bases remaining between them. Looked up from germline, CDR1 is SGHRS and CDR2 is YFSETQ. The CDR3 sequence is CASSLWDVETQYF. CDR3 bases: TGCGCCAGCAGCCTCTGGGACGTCGAGACCCAGTACTTC.

This clonotype was found many times. The chain is built from TRBV2 and TRBJ2-2, with a tentative D call TRBD1 (5 bases). The CDR3 extends over 14 amino acids. The germline V gene has CDR1 SNHLY and CDR2 FYNNEI. V was cut by 2 bases and J by 5 bases, with 9 bases left in between. The CDR3 protein is CASSEQGWTGELFF. Written as DNA, the CDR3 is TGTGCCAGCAGTGAACAGGGCTGGACCGGGGAGCTGTTTTTT. Using reference TRBV2 and TRBJ2-2 for the parts outside the CDR3, the full variable domain is EPEVTQTPSHQVTQMGQEVILRCVPISNHLYFYWYRQILGQKVEFLVSFYNNEISEKSEIFDDQFSVERPDGSNFTLKIRSTKLEDSAMYFCASSEQGWTGELFFGEGSRLTVL.

Regarding this clonotype: With a much larger clone just one base away, this may be a read error. For the CDR3, the DNA is TGTGCCATCAGTCGGACAGGGGGCTACGAGCAGTACTTC. Translation: CAISRTGGYEQYF. The rearrangement joins TRBV10-3 to TRBJ2-7; 10 bases map to TRBD1. The CDR3 is made up of 13 amino acids. V lost 5 bases, J lost 3 bases, and 1 base stayed unmatched. Germline CDR1 and CDR2: ENHRY and SYGVKD.